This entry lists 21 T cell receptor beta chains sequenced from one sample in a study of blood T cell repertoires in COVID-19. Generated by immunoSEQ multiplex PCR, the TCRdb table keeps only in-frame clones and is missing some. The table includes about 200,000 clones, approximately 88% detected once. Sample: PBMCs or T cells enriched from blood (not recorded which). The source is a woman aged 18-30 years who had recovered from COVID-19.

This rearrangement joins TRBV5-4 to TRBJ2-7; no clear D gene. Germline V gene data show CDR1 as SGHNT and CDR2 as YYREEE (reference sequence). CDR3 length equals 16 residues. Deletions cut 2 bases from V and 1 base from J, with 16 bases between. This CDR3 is CASSFGAAKLSYEQYF. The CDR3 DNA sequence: TGTGCCAGCAGCTTTGGCGCGGCCAAACTATCCTACGAGCAGTACTTC.

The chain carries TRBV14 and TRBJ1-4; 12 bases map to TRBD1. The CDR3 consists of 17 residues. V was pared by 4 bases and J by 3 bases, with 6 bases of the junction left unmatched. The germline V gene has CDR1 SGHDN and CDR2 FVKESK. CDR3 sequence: CASSLRDRGQANEKLFF. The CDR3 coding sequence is TGTGCCAGCAGCCTCCGGGACAGGGGGCAAGCTAATGAAAAACTGTTTTTT.

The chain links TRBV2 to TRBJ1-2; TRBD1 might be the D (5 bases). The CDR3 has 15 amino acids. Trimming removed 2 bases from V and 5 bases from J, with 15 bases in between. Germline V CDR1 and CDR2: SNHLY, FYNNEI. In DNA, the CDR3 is TGTGCCAGCAGTGAACCCTTGGCAGGGAAGTATGGCTACACCTTC. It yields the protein CASSEPLAGKYGYTF.

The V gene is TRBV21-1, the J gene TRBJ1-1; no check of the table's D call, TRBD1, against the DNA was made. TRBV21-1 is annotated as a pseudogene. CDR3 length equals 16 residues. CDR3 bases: TGTGCCAGCAGCAAAGCGCGGGACAGGGAGAGGACTGAAGCTTTCTTT. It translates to CASSKARDRERTEAFF.

The CDR3 DNA follows: TGTGCCAGCTCACGACAGCGGAACACTGAAGCTTTCTTT. Protein product: CASSRQRNTEAFF. V usage is TRBV18 and J usage is TRBJ1-1, with a possible D match to TRBD1 (5 bases). This CDR3 is built from 13 residues. CDR1 and CDR2 (germline): KGHSH, LQKENI. Trimming stripped 4 bases from V and 1 base from J, with 7 bases between.

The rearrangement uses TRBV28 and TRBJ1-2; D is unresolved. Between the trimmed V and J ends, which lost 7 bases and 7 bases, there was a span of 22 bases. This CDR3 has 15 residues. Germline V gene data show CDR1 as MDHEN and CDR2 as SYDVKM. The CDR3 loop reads CASKFTADRSSGYTF. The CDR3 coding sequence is TGTGCCAGCAAGTTTACCGCGGATAGGAGTTCTGGCTACACCTTC.

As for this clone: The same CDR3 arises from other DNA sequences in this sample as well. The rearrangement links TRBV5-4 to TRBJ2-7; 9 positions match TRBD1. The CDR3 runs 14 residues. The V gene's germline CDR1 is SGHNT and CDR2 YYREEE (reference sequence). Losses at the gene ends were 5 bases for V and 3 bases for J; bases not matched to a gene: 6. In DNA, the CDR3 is TGTGCCAGCAGTAGAGGGACAGGGAGCTACGAGCAGTACTTC. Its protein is CASSRGTGSYEQYF.

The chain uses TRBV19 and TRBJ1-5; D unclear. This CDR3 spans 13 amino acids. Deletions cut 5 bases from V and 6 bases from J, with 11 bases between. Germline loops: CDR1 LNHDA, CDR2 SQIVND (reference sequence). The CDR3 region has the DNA TGTGCCAGTAGTCTTGTATGGAGTCAGCCCCAGCATTTT. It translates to CASSLVWSQPQHF.

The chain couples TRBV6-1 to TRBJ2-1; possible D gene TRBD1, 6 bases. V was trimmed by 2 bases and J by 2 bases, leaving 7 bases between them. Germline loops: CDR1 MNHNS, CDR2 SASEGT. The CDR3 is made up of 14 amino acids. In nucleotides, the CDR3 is TGTGCCAGCAGTGAATGGACAGCCTACAATGAGCAGTTCTTC. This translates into CASSEWTAYNEQFF.

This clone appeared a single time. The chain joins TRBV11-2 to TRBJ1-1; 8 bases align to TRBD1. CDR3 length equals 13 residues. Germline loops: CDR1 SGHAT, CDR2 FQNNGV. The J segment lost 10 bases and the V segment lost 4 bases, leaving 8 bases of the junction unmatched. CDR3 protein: CASSYRTGRVAFF. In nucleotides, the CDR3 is TGTGCCAGCAGCTACAGGACAGGGAGGGTAGCTTTCTTT.

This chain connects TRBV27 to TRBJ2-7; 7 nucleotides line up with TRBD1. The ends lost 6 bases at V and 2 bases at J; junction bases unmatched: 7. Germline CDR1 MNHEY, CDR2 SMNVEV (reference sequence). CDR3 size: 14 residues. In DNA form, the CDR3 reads TGTGCCAGCAGACCGTTGGGACAGACCTACGAGCAGTACTTC. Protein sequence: CASRPLGQTYEQYF.

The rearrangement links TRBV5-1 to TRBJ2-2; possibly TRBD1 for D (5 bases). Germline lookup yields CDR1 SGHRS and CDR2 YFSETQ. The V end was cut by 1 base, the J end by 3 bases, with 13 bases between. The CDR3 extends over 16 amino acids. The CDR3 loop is CASSLKVRVYTGELFF. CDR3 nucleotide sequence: TGCGCCAGCAGCTTGAAGGTCAGGGTGTACACCGGGGAGCTGTTTTTT.

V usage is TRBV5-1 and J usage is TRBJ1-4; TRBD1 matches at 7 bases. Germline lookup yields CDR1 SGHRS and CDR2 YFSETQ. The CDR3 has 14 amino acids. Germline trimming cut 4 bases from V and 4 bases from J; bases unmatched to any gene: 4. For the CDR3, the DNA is TGCGCCAGCAGCCCAGGGGGAGGTAATGAAAAACTGTTTTTT. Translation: CASSPGGGNEKLFF.

CDR3 region: CASSGGGNWRNTIYF. CDR3 DNA sequence: TGTGCCAGCAGTGGTGGCGGGAACTGGAGGAACACCATATATTTT. V is TRBV25-1 and J is TRBJ1-3; D gene unclear. Trimming took 4 bases from V and 7 from J, leaving 17 bases between them. The CDR3 is 15 residues long. Germline V lookup: CDR1 MGHDK, CDR2 SYGVNS.

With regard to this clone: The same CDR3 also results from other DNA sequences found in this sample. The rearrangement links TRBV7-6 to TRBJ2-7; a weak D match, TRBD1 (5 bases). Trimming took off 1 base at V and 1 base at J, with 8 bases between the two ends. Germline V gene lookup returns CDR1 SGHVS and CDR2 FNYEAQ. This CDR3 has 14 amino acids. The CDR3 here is CASSLGPGSYEQYF. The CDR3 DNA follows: TGTGCCAGCAGCTTAGGCCCAGGGTCCTACGAGCAGTACTTC.

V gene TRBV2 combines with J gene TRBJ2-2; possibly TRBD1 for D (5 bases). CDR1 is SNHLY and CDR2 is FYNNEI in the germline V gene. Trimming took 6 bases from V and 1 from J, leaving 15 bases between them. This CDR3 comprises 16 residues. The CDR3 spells CASSPSRVWNTGELFF. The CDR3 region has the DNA TGTGCCAGCAGCCCCTCCAGGGTTTGGAACACCGGGGAGCTGTTTTTT. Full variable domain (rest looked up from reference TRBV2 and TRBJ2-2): EPEVTQTPSHQVTQMGQEVILRCVPISNHLYFYWYRQILGQKVEFLVSFYNNEISEKSEIFDDQFSVERPDGSNFTLKIRSTKLEDSAMYFCASSPSRVWNTGELFFGEGSRLTVL.

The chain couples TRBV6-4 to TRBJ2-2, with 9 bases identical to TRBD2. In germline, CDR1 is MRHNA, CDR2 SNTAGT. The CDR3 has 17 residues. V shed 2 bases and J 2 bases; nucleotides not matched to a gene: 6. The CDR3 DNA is TGTGCCAGCAGTGACGGTCCTAGCGGGGCAAACACCGGGGAGCTGTTTTTT. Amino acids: CASSDGPSGANTGELFF.

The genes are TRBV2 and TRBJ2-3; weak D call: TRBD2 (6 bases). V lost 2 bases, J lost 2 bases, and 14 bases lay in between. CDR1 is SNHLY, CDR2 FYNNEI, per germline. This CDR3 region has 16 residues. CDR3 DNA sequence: TGTGCCAGCAGTGAAAGGGCGGGGCTATCCACAGATACGCAGTATTTT. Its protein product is CASSERAGLSTDTQYF.

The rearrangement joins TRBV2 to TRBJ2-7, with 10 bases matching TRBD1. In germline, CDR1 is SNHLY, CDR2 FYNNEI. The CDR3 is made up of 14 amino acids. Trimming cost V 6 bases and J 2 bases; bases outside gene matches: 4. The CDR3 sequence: CASSGQGVTYEQYF. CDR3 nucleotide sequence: TGTGCCAGCAGCGGACAGGGGGTCACCTACGAGCAGTACTTC. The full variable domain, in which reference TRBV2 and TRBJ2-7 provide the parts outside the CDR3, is EPEVTQTPSHQVTQMGQEVILRCVPISNHLYFYWYRQILGQKVEFLVSFYNNEISEKSEIFDDQFSVERPDGSNFTLKIRSTKLEDSAMYFCASSGQGVTYEQYFGPGTRLTVT.

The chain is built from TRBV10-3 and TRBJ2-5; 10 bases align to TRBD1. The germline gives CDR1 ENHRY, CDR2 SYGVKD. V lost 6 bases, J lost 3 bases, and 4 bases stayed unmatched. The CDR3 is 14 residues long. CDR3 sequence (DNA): TGTGCCATCAGCCGAGGGACAGGGGAAGAGACCCAGTACTTC. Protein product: CAISRGTGEETQYF.

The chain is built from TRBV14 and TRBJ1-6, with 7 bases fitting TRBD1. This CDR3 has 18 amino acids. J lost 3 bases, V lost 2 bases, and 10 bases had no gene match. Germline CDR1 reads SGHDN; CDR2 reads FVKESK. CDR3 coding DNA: TGTGCCAGCAGCCAATCACGTAGGTCAGGGGGCTATAATTCACCCCTCCACTTT. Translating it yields CASSQSRRSGGYNSPLHF.